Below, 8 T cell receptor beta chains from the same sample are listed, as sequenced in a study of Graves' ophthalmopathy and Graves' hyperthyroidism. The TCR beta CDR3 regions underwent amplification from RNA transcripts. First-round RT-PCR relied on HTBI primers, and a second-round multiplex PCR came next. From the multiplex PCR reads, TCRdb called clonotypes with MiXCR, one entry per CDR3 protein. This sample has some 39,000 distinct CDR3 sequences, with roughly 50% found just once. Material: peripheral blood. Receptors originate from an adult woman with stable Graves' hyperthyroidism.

The CDR3 DNA reads as TGTGCCAGCATGGGGACAGGGAACACTGAAGCTTTCTTT. Translation: CASMGTGNTEAFF. The chain recombines TRBV25-1 with TRBJ1-1; 8 nucleotides agree with TRBD1. Germline CDR1 is MGHDK and CDR2 is SYGVNS. CDR3 size: 13 residues. J was trimmed by 1 base and V by 7 bases; bases with no gene match: 2.

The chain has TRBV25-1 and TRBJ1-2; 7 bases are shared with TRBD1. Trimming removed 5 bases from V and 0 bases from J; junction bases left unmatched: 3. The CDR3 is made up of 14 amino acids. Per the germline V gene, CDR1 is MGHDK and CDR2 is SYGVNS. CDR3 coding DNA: TGTGCCAGCAGTCGACAGGGACCTAACTATGGCTACACCTTC. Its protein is CASSRQGPNYGYTF.

CDR3 in amino acids: CASSPWGEAQYF. CDR3 bases: TGTGCCAGCAGCCCCTGGGGCGAGGCCCAGTACTTC. The chain combines TRBV11-2 with TRBJ2-5; D might be TRBD1 (5 bases). V was pared by 5 bases and J by 9 bases, with 13 bases between. CDR1 is SGHAT and CDR2 is FQNNGV in the germline V gene. This CDR3 region has 12 residues.

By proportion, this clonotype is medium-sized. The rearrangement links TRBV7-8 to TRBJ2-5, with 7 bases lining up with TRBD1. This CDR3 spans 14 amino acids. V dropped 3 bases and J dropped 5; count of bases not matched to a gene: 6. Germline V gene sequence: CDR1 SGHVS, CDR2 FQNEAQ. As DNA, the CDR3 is TGTGCCAGCAGCTTCGGACAGGTTTGGGAGACCCAGTACTTC. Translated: CASSFGQVWETQYF.

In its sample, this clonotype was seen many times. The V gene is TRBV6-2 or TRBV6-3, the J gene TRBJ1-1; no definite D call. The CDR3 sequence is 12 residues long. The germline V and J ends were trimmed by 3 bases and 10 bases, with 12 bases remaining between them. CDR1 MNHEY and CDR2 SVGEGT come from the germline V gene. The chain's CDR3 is CASSYNGLRAFF. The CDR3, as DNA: TGTGCCAGCAGTTATAACGGCCTTAGAGCTTTCTTT.

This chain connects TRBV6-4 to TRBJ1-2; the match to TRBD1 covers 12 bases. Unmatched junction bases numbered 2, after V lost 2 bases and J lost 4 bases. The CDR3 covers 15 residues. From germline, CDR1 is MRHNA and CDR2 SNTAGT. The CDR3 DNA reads TGTGCCAGCAGTGACGGGACAGGGGGCGCCTATGGCTACACCTTC. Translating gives CASSDGTGGAYGYTF.

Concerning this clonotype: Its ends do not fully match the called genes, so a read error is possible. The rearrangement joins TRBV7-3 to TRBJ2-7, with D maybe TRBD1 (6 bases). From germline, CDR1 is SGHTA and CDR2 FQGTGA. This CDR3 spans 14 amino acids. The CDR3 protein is CAGSPTTDSYKQYF. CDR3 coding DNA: TGTGCCGGCAGCCCCACAACGGACAGCTACAAGCAGTACTTC.

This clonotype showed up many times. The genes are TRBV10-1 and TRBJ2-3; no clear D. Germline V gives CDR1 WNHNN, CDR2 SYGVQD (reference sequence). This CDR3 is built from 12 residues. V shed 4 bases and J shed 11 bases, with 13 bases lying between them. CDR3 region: CASSADLAWQYF. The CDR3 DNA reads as TGCGCCAGCAGTGCGGATCTTGCGTGGCAGTATTTT.